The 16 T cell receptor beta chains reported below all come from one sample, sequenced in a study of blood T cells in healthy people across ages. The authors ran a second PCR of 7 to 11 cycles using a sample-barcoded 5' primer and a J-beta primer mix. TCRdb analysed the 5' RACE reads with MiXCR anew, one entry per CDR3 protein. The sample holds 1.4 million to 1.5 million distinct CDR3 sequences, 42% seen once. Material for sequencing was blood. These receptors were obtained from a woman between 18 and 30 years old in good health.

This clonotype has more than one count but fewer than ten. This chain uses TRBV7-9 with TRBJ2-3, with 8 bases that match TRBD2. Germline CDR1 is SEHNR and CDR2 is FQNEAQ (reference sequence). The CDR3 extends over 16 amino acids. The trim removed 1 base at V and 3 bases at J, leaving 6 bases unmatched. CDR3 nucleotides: TGTGCCAGCAGCTTAGGGGCGGGAGGAGGGACAGATACGCAGTATTTT. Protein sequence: CASSLGAGGGTDTQYF.

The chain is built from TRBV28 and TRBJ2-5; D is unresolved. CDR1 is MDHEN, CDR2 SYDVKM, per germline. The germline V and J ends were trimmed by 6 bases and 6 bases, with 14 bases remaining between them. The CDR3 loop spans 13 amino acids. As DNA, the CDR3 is TGTGCCAGCAGCGAAGGGCTGTGGAAGACCCAGTACTTC. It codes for CASSEGLWKTQYF.

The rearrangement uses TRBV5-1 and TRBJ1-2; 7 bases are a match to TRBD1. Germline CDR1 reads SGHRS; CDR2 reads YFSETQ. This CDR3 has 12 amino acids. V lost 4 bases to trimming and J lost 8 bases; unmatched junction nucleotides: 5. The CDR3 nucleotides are TGCGCCAGCAGCCACGGACAGGCGGGCTACACCTTC. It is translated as CASSHGQAGYTF.

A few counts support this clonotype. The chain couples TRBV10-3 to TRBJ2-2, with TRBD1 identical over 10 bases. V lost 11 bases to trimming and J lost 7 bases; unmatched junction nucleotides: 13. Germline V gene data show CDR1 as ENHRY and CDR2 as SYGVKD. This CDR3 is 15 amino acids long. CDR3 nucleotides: TGTGCCTCCAGACCGATCGGGACAGGGGACGGGGAGCTGTTTTTT. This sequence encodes CASRPIGTGDGELFF.

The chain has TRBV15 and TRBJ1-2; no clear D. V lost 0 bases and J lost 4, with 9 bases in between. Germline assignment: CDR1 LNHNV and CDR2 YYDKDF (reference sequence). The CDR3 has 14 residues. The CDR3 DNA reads TGTGCCACCAGCAGAGATACCGAGGCCTATGGCTACACCTTC. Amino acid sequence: CATSRDTEAYGYTF.

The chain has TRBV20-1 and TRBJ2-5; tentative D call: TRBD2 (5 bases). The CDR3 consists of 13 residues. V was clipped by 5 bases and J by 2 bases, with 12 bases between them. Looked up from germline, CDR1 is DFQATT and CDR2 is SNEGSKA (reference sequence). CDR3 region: CSAGVTGQETQYF. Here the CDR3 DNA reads TGCAGTGCTGGCGTCACGGGGCAAGAGACCCAGTACTTC.

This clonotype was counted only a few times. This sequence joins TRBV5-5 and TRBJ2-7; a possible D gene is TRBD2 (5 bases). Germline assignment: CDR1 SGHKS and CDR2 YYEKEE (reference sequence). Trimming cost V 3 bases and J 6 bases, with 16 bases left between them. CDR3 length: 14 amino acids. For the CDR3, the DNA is TGTGCCAGCAGCTCCCCGGACCCGGGGAGCGAGCAGTACTTC. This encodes CASSSPDPGSEQYF.

The CDR3 here is CASSRDSGLTDTQYF. CDR3 in DNA: TGTGCCAGCAGCCGCGATAGCGGCCTCACAGATACGCAGTATTTT. The chain carries TRBV7-9 and TRBJ2-3; a possible D gene is TRBD2 (6 bases). Trimming shortened V by 5 bases and J by 2 bases, and 14 bases separated the two germline ends. This CDR3 region has 15 residues. The germline gives CDR1 SEHNR, CDR2 FQNEAQ (reference sequence).

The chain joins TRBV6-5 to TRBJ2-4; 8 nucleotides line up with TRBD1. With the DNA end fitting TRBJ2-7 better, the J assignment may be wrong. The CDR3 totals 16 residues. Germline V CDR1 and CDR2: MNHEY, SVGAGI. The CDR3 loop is CASSSRFETGAYEQYF. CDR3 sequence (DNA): TGTGCCAGCAGTTCGCGCTTCGAGACAGGGGCCTACGAGCAGTACTTC.

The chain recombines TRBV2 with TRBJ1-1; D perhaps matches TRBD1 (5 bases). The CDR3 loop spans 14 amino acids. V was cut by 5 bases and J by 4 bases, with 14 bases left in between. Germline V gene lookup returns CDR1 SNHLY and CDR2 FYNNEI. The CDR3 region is CASSISGSGTEAFF. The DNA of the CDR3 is TGTGCCAGCAGTATCTCAGGGTCTGGCACTGAAGCTTTCTTT.

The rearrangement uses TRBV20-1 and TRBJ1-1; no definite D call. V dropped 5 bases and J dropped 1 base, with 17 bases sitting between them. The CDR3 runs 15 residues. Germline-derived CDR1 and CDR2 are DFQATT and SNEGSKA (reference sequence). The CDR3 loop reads CSAPNVGLGNTEAFF. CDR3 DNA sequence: TGCAGTGCTCCTAATGTGGGGTTGGGGAACACTGAAGCTTTCTTT.

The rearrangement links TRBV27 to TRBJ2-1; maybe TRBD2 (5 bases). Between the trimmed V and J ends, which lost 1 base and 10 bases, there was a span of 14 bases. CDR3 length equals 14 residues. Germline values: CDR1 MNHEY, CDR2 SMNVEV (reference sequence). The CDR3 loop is CASSLYRATGEQFF. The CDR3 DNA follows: TGTGCCAGCAGTTTATATCGTGCTACGGGAGAGCAGTTCTTC.

The CDR3: CASRDGTTRGPYEQYF. Written as DNA, the CDR3 is TGTGCCAGCAGAGACGGGACGACACGGGGACCCTACGAGCAGTACTTC. The chain recombines TRBV2 with TRBJ2-7; TRBD1 or TRBD2 may be the D gene (5 bases each). V lost 6 bases to trimming and J lost 2 bases, with 20 bases between them. Germline V gene data show CDR1 as SNHLY and CDR2 as FYNNEI. The CDR3 spans 16 residues. Drawing the rest from reference TRBV2 and TRBJ2-7, the complete variable domain is EPEVTQTPSHQVTQMGQEVILRCVPISNHLYFYWYRQILGQKVEFLVSFYNNEISEKSEIFDDQFSVERPDGSNFTLKIRSTKLEDSAMYFCASRDGTTRGPYEQYFGPGTRLTVT.

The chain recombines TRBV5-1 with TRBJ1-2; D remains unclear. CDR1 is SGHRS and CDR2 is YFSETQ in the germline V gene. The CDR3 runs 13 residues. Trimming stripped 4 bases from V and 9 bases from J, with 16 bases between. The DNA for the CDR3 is TGCGCCAGCAGCCCAAGTAACGGAAGGAGCTACACCTTC. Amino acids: CASSPSNGRSYTF.

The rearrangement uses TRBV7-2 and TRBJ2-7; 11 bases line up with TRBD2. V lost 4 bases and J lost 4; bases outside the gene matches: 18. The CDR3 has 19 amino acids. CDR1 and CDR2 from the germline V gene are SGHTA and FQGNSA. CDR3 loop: CASSSPFGLAGGKEYEQYF. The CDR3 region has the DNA TGTGCCAGCAGCTCCCCTTTTGGGCTAGCGGGAGGAAAAGAGTACGAGCAGTACTTC.

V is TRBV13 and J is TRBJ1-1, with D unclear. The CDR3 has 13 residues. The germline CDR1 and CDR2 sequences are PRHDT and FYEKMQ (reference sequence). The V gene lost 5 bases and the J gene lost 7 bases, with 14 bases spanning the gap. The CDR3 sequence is CASSPERIGEAFF. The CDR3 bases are TGTGCCAGCAGCCCAGAACGGATTGGTGAAGCTTTCTTT. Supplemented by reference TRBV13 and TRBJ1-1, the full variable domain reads AAGVIQSPRHLIKEKRETATLKCYPIPRHDTVYWYQQGPGQDPQFLISFYEKMQSDKGSIPDRFSAQQFSDYHSELNMSSLELGDSALYFCASSPERIGEAFFGQGTRLTVV.